This T cell receptor (beta chain) was obtained from a study of cytomegalovirus exposure and HLA in healthy donors. On this clone itself: The antigen is undetermined.

PCR employed 60 Vbeta and 13 Jbeta primers. Clones were sequenced by immunoSEQ multiplex PCR, and TCRdb holds only the in-frame ones, with some missing. The table for this sample gives some 20,000 clones. General study findings and limits: The likely origin of a cluster of highly shared sequence variants was a sequencing artifact. Being productive about 90% or about 30% of the time was typical of most TCR beta V segments in an earlier analysis.

The ends were cut back, 7 bases at V and 1 base at J, with 14 bases in the middle. The V gene's germline CDR1 is SQVTM and CDR2 ANQGSEA. CDR3 size: 13 residues. The chain employs TRBV29-1 and TRBJ2-7; D is possibly TRBD1 (6 bases). This receptor was taken from a man in his 60s in good health and CMV-seropositive. The sequencing sample was made of PBMCs. The CDR3 DNA sequence: TGCAGCGCCGGGCGCCAGGGGTCCTACGAGCAGTACTTC. Its protein is CSAGRQGSYEQYF.